This TCR beta chain was obtained from a study of CD8 T cells in ankylosing spondylitis. Study results and limitations: Disease-associated clones were reportedly significantly overrepresented in matched ankylosing spondylitis synovial fluid.

In making TCR beta libraries, quantitative 5'-RACE with molecular barcodes was used. TCRdb reprocessed the 5' RACE reads via MiXCR and lists one record per CDR3 protein. The sample holds a few hundred thousand distinct CDR3 sequences, more than 9% seen once. Concerning this clonotype: Its antigen is unknown. A read error may produce the germline difference seen at one junction end.

CDR3 length: 19 amino acids. Germline loops: CDR1 DFQATT, CDR2 SNEGSKA (reference sequence). This chain links TRBV20-1 with TRBJ2-3; D uncertain. The TCR sequence derives from a female donor with ankylosing spondylitis or in good health (not recorded which). Source material: blood, either unsorted or a sorted T cell fraction (not recorded which). The CDR3 coding sequence is TGCTGTGCTAGAGATCGCGGACCCCACTACCCCACAATCACAGATACGCAGTATTTT. Its protein is CCARDRGPHYPTITDTQYF.